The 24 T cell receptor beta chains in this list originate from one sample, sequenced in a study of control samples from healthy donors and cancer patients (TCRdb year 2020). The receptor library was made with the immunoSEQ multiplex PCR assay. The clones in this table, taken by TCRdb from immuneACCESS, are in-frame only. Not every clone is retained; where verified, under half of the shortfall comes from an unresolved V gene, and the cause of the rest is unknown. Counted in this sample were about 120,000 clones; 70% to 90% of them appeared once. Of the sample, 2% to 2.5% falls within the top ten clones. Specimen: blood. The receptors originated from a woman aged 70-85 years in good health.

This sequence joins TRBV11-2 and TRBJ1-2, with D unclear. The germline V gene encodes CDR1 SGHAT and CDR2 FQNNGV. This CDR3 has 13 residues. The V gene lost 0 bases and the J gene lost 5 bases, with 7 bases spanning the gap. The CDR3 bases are TGTGCCAGCAGCTTAGAATTGTATTATGGCTACACCTTC. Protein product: CASSLELYYGYTF.

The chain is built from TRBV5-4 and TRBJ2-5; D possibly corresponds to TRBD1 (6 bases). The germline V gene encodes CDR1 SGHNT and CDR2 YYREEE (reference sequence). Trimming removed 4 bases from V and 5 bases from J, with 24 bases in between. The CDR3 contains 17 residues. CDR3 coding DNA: TGTGCCAGCAGCCGTCCCGCTACAGGGTCCTCGGGGGAGACCCAGTACTTC. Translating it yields CASSRPATGSSGETQYF.

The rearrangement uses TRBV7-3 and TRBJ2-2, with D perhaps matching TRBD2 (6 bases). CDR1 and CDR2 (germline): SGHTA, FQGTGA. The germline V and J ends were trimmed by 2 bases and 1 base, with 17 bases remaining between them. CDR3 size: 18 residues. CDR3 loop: CASSLGSGTLLNTGELFF. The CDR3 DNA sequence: TGTGCCAGCAGCTTAGGTTCCGGGACTCTTCTGAACACCGGGGAGCTGTTTTTT. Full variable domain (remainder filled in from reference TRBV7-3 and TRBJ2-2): GAGVSQTPSNKVTEKGKYVELRCDPISGHTALYWYRQSLGQGPEFLIYFQGTGAADDSGLPNDRFFAVRPEGSVSTLKIQRTERGDSAVYLCASSLGSGTLLNTGELFFGEGSRLTVL.

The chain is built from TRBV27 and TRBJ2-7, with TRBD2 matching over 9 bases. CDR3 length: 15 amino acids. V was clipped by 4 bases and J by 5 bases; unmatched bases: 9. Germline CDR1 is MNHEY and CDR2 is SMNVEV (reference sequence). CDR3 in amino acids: CASSSRGGPWDEQYF. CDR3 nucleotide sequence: TGTGCCAGCAGTTCGCGGGGGGGCCCCTGGGACGAGCAGTACTTC.

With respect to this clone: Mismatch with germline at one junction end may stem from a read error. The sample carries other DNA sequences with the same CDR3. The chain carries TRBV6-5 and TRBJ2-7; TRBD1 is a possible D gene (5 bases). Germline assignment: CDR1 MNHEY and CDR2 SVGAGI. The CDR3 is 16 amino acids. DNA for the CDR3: TGTGCCAGCAGTTACTCCCCTCCAGGGCGGCCCTACGAGCAGTACTTT. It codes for CASSYSPPGRPYEQYF.

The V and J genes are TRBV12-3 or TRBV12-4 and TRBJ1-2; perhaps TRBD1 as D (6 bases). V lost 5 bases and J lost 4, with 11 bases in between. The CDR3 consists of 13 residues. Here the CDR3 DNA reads TGTGCCAGCAGTCCACAGGGTGGCTATGGCTACACCTTC. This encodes CASSPQGGYGYTF.

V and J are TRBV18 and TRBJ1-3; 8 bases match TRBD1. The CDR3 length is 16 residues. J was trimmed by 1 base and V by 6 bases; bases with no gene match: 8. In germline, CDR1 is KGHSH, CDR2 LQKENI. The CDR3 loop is CASSLNRGTSGNTIYF. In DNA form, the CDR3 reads TGTGCCAGCTCGCTTAACAGGGGGACATCTGGAAACACCATATATTTT.

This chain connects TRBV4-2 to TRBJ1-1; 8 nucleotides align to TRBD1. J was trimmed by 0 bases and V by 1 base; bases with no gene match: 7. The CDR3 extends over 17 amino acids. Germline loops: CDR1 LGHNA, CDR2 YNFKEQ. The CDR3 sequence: CASSQADRAFMNTEAFF. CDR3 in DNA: TGTGCCAGCAGCCAAGCGGACAGGGCCTTCATGAACACTGAAGCTTTCTTT.

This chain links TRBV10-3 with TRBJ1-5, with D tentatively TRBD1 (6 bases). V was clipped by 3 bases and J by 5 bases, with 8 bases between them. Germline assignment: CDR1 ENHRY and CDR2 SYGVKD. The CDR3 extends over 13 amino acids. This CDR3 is CAISEGGYQPQHF. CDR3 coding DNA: TGTGCCATCAGTGAAGGGGGGTATCAGCCCCAGCATTTT.

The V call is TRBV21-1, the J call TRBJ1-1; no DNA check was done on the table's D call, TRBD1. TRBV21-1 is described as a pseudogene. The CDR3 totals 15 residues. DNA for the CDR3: TGTGCCAGCAGCAAAGGAGGGACAGGGGAGGGTGAAGCTTTCTTT. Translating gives CASSKGGTGEGEAFF.

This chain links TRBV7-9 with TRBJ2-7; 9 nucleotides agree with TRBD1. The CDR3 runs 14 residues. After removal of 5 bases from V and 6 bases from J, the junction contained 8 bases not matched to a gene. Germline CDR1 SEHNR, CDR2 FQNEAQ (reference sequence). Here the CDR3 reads CASSPIDRGSEQYF. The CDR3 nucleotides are TGTGCCAGCAGCCCCATCGACAGGGGGAGCGAGCAGTACTTC.

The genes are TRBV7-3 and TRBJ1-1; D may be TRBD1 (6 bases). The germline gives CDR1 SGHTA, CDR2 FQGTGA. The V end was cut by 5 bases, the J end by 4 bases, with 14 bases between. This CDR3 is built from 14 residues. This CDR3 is CASSLGGRGTEAFF. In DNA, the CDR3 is TGTGCCAGCAGCCTTGGGGGCAGGGGCACTGAAGCTTTCTTT.

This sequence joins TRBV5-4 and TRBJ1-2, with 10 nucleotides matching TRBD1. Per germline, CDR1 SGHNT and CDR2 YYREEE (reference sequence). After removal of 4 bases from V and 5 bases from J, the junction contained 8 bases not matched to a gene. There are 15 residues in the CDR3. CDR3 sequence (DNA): TGTGCCAGCAGCATTCCCCGGGACAGGGGTTATGGCTACACCTTC. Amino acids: CASSIPRDRGYGYTF.

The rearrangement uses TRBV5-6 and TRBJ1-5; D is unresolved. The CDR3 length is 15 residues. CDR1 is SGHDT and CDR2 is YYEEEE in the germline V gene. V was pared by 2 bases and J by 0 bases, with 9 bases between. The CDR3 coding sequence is TGTGCCAGCAGCTTCTGGCAGACTAGCAATCAGCCCCAGCATTTT. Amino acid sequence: CASSFWQTSNQPQHF.

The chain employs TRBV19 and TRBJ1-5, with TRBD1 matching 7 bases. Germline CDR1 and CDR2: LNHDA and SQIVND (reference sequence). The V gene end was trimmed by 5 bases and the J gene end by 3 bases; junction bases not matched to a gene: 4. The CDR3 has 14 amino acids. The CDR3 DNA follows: TGTGCCAGTAGTGTCACAGGGGACAATCAGCCCCAGCATTTT. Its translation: CASSVTGDNQPQHF.

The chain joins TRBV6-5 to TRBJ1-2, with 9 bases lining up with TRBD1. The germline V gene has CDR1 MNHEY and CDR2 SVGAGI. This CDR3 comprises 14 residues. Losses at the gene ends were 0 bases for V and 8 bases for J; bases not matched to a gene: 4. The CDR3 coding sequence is TGTGCCAGCAGTTACTCCTGGACAGGGGACGGCTACACCTTC. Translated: CASSYSWTGDGYTF.

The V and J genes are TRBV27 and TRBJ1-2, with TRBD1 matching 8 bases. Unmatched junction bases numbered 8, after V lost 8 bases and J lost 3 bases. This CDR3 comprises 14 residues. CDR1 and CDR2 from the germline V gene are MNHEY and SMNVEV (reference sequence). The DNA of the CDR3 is TGTGCCAGCCGCCCCGGGACAGGCGACTATGGCTACACCTTC. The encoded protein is CASRPGTGDYGYTF.

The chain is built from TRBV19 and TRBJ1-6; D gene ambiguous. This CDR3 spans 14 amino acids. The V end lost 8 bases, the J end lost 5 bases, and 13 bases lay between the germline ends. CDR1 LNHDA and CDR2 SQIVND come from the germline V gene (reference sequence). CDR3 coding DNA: TGTGCCAGTTCTACCACGGGTAATAATTCACCCCTCCACTTT. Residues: CASSTTGNNSPLHF.

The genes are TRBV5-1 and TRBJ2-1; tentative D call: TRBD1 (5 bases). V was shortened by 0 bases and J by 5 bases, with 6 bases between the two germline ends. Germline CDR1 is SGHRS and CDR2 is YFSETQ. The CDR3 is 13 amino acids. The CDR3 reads CASSLGQHNEQFF. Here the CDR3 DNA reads TGCGCCAGCAGCTTGGGACAGCACAATGAGCAGTTCTTC. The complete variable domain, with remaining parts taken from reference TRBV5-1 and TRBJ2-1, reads KAGVTQTPRYLIKTRGQQVTLSCSPISGHRSVSWYQQTPGQGLQFLFEYFSETQRNKGNFPGRFSGRQFSNSRSEMNVSTLELGDSALYLCASSLGQHNEQFFGPGTRLTVL.

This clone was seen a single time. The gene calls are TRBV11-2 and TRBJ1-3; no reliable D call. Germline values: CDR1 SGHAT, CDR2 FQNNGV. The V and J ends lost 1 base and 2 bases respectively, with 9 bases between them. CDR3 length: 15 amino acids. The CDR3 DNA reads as TGTGCCAGCAGCTTAGGGGCAGGACCTGGAAACACCATATATTTT. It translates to CASSLGAGPGNTIYF.

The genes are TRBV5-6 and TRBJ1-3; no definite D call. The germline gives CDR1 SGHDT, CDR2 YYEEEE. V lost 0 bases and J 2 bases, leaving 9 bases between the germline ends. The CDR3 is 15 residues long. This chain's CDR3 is CASSLVSGAGNTIYF. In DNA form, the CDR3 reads TGTGCCAGCAGCTTGGTGTCAGGAGCTGGAAACACCATATATTTT.

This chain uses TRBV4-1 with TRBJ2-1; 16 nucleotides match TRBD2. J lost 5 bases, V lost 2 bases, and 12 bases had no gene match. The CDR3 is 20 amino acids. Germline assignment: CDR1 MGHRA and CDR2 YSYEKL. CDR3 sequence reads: CASSQSGGTSGGASHNEQFF. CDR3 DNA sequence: TGCGCCAGCAGCCAATCAGGCGGGACTAGCGGGGGGGCATCCCACAATGAGCAGTTCTTC.

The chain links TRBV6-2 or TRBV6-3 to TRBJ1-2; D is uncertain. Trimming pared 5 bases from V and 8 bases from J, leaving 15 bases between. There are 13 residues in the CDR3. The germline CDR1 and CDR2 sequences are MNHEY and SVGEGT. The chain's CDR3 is CASSPGWAGGYTF. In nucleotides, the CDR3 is TGTGCCAGCAGTCCCGGATGGGCGGGCGGCTACACCTTC.

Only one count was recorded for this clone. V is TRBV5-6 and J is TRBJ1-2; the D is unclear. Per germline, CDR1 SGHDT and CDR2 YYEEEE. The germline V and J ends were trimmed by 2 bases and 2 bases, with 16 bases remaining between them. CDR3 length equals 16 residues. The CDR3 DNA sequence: TGTGCCAGCAGCTTACGGACGTCCAGAACAAACTATGGCTACACCTTC. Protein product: CASSLRTSRTNYGYTF.